This TCR beta chain was captured by sequencing in a study of T cell responses to AZD1222 COVID-19 vaccine (dated by TCRdb to the early 2020s). Study-level background: Because spike-specific TCR depth and breadth did not differ between the two schedules, AZD1222 recipients who got a second dose at roughly 4 weeks were pooled with those who got a second dose at roughly 12 weeks. Trial participants were enrolled into age subgroups of 18-55, 56-69 and 70-plus years, which contained approximately 150, 28 and 58 TCR-sequenced participants, respectively. TCR sequencing covered 233 trial participants: 200 to 210 given two doses of AZD1222 and 26 given two doses of MenACWY control vaccine. What the research found in general, with its limitations: Because no samples from the day 14 peak response were available, repertoires could be characterized only after the peak T cell response. In the small 56-69-year group, the increase in depth fell short of significance, most likely because of low power. A significant rise in spike-specific TCR breadth and depth was observed after two AZD1222 doses relative to day 0 and relative to MenACWY recipients. Conclusions about previously exposed vaccinees are limited because only 5 or 6 AZD1222 recipients were SARS-CoV-2 seropositive at baseline. The vaccine-associated CD4 TCRs covered the entire spike protein, and the dominant responses fell in regions 160-218 and 743-854. Epitopes outside the regions mutated in the B.1.351 and B.1.1.7 variants were reportedly recognized by nearly half of the unique spike-specific TCRs. Participants were mostly white British and included more females than males, and it was suggested by the authors that clonal diversity may have been underestimated.

In its sample, this clone was seen once. This receptor's antigen is unknown. Base-call qualities are not available, and no considerably larger clone is one nucleotide away. V drops 4 bases and J drops 6 bases, leaving 9 bases in between. The CDR3 numbers 13 residues from cysteine through phenylalanine. Only the CDR3 DNA stays, 39 bases, in frame from base 1. The germline V gene (reference sequence) specifies SEHNR as CDR1 and FQNEAQ as CDR2. Interpreted using the paper, the time point label stands for: baseline before first vaccination. Vaccinee samples were obtained from the UK trials COV001 and COV002, which included a single-blind randomized controlled phase 2/3 trial of AZD1222 (ChAdOx1 nCoV-19) in healthy adults. Trial participant PBMC samples were collected at day 0 and day 28 after the second dose for TCRbeta chain sequencing. The CDR3 regions of human TCRbeta chains were analyzed by immunosequencing. In the original analysis: Repertoire TCRs were matched against a reference library of SARS-CoV-2-specific TCRs generated with the MIRA antigen-specificity platform. Breadth was defined as the fraction of unique TCRs that were SARS-CoV-2-associated, and depth was defined as the fraction of total T cells that were SARS-CoV-2-associated. Using the MIRA data, each spike-specific TCR was assigned both to the spike region to which the TCR was reactive and to a CD4 or CD8 class. Log10-transformed breadth and depth values were compared by one-way ANOVA with Sidak's multiple comparisons tests. This is the immuneACCESS table as TCRdb keeps it, with only in-frame sequences that have V and J called. A part of the clones is gone; compared with another copy, unresolved V genes explain less than half, and the rest is unexplained. D and trimming come from the DNA, and the V and J calls and clone size come from that table. The sample table contains around 120,000 clones; only one count was recorded for around 94% of them. About 3% of the sample lies in the top ten.

The chain is encoded by TRBV7-9 joined to TRBJ2-2; the D gene assignment is ambiguous. The sequencing here drew on peripheral blood, taken on day 0 of AZD1222 vaccination. The clonotype originates from an adult in good health. Here the CDR3 is given as CASSYTLPGELFF. The DNA sequence reads TGTGCCAGCAGCTATACACTGCCCGGGGAGCTGTTTTTT.